The rows below give T cell receptor beta chains drawn from one sample of a study of vaccination effects on CD4 cells after COVID-19. These receptors' antigens are unknown. Assay: immunoSEQ multiplex PCR; the TCRdb copy retains only in-frame clones and omits some. This sample has about 41,000 clones, with approximately 80% found just once. Sequenced here: CD4+ T cells from PBMCs cultured with HCoV-NL63 spike peptides, sampled before COVID-19 vaccination. The origin of the receptors is a human donor who received a COVID-19 vaccine. Each CDR3 is given with its conserved first and last residue. The D gene is left open where the match is weak. Rows give clone size only sometimes, using once, few, many, or a class for an expanded clone.

d_call: TRBD1
j_call: TRBJ2-3
v_call: TRBV24-1
clone_size: -
cdr3_nt: TGTGCCACCAGTGTGGTGTCAGGGGGTGGAGATACGCAGTATTTT
cdr3_aa: CATSVVSGGGDTQYF

d_call: TRBD1
j_call: TRBJ2-2
v_call: TRBV11-2
clone_size: -
cdr3_nt: TGTGCCAGCAGAGCCGGGACAGGATCCACCGGGGAGCTGTTTTTT
cdr3_aa: CASRAGTGSTGELFF

d_call: -
j_call: TRBJ2-5
v_call: TRBV7-2
clone_size: -
cdr3_nt: TGTGCCAGCAGCTTAGTATTACGTTCGGGGCATCGGGAGACCCAGTACTTC
cdr3_aa: CASSLVLRSGHRETQYF

d_call: TRBD1
j_call: TRBJ1-4
v_call: TRBV6-5
clone_size: few
cdr3_nt: TGTGCCAGCAAGACAGGGGTGCAGGAAAAACTGTTTTTT
cdr3_aa: CASKTGVQEKLFF

d_call: -
j_call: TRBJ2-4
v_call: TRBV5-1
clone_size: -
cdr3_nt: TGCGCCAGCAGCTTGGCAGGGGCTGGGGCCAAAAACATTCAGTACTTC
cdr3_aa: CASSLAGAGAKNIQYF

d_call: -
j_call: TRBJ2-3
v_call: TRBV24-1
clone_size: -
cdr3_nt: TGTGCCACCAGTGATTGGGGCTCGGGGGTCACAGATACGCAGTATTTT
cdr3_aa: CATSDWGSGVTDTQYF

d_call: -
j_call: TRBJ2-3
v_call: TRBV12-1
clone_size: -
cdr3_nt: TGTGCCAGCAGCTTTGCTAGCGGGGGAGGAGATACGCAGTATTTT
cdr3_aa: CASSFASGGGDTQYF

d_call: -
j_call: TRBJ1-1
v_call: TRBV12-3/TRBV12-4
clone_size: few
cdr3_nt: TGTGCCAGCAGTGGGTGGAGGAACACTGAAGCTTTCTTT
cdr3_aa: CASSGWRNTEAFF

d_call: -
j_call: TRBJ2-1
v_call: TRBV7-9
clone_size: few
cdr3_nt: TGTGCCAGTTCCCGCCGGGGGGCCTCCACTGAGCAGTTCTTC
cdr3_aa: CASSRRGASTEQFF

d_call: -
j_call: TRBJ1-1
v_call: TRBV19
clone_size: few
cdr3_nt: TGTGCCAGTAGTATACATCCTGGGGGAAATAGGATGAACACTGAAGCTTTCTTT
cdr3_aa: CASSIHPGGNRMNTEAFF

d_call: TRBD1
j_call: TRBJ1-4
v_call: TRBV4-2
clone_size: -
cdr3_nt: TGTGCCAGCAGCCAAGATCTAATCGGGACAGGGAATGAAAAACTGTTTTTT
cdr3_aa: CASSQDLIGTGNEKLFF

d_call: -
j_call: TRBJ1-5
v_call: TRBV19
clone_size: -
cdr3_nt: TGTGCCAGTAGTATAGGCGTGAGCAATCAGCCCCAGCATTTT
cdr3_aa: CASSIGVSNQPQHF

d_call: -
j_call: TRBJ2-5
v_call: TRBV7-2
clone_size: few
cdr3_nt: TGTGCCAGCAGCTTAGCCGGGCCCGAGACCCAGTACTTC
cdr3_aa: CASSLAGPETQYF

d_call: -
j_call: TRBJ1-1
v_call: TRBV7-9
clone_size: few
cdr3_nt: TGTGCCAGCAGCGCCCCGACAGCAAGAGCTTTCTTT
cdr3_aa: CASSAPTARAFF

d_call: -
j_call: TRBJ2-3
v_call: TRBV4-1
clone_size: -
cdr3_nt: TGCGCCAGCAGCCGTCAAGTGGGGGCGCGGACAGATACGCAGTATTTT
cdr3_aa: CASSRQVGARTDTQYF

d_call: -
j_call: TRBJ2-5
v_call: TRBV7-2
clone_size: -
cdr3_nt: TGTGCCAGCAGCCAAGACAGACAAGAGACCCAGTACTTC
cdr3_aa: CASSQDRQETQYF

d_call: -
j_call: TRBJ2-3
v_call: TRBV6-1
clone_size: few
cdr3_nt: TGTGCCAGCAGTGAGGCCGGTAGCACAGATACGCAGTATTTT
cdr3_aa: CASSEAGSTDTQYF

d_call: -
j_call: TRBJ1-1
v_call: TRBV12-3/TRBV12-4
clone_size: -
cdr3_nt: TGTGCCAGCAGTTTAAACTCCCTGGGAGCTTTCTTT
cdr3_aa: CASSLNSLGAFF

d_call: -
j_call: TRBJ1-1
v_call: TRBV5-1
clone_size: -
cdr3_nt: TGCGCCAGCAGCTTGGCCGGCAACAGTCGGGAGGGAGCTTTCTTT
cdr3_aa: CASSLAGNSREGAFF

d_call: TRBD1
j_call: TRBJ1-3
v_call: TRBV2
clone_size: -
cdr3_nt: TGTGCCAGCAGTGAGCGACAGGGCGTCTTTGGAAACACCATATATTTT
cdr3_aa: CASSERQGVFGNTIYF

d_call: -
j_call: TRBJ2-5
v_call: TRBV20-1
clone_size: -
cdr3_nt: TGCAGTGCTAGTACCGGGACCCAGTACTTC
cdr3_aa: CSASTGTQYF

d_call: TRBD1
j_call: TRBJ2-3
v_call: TRBV19
clone_size: -
cdr3_nt: TGTGCCACCGCCGGGCCGCGGCAGGGGGCGGCAGATACGCAGTATTTT
cdr3_aa: CATAGPRQGAADTQYF

d_call: -
j_call: TRBJ2-2
v_call: TRBV24-1
clone_size: -
cdr3_nt: TGTGCCACCGGGGCCACCGGGGAGCTGTTTTTT
cdr3_aa: CATGATGELFF

d_call: -
j_call: TRBJ1-1
v_call: TRBV7-9
clone_size: -
cdr3_nt: TGTGCCAGCAGCTCCGCGGCAGGTCGGACGGACACTGAAGCTTTCTTT
cdr3_aa: CASSSAAGRTDTEAFF

d_call: TRBD1
j_call: TRBJ1-5
v_call: TRBV28
clone_size: -
cdr3_nt: TGTGCCAGCAGTACGACAGGGGGCAATCAGCCCCAGCATTTT
cdr3_aa: CASSTTGGNQPQHF

d_call: TRBD1
j_call: TRBJ1-2
v_call: TRBV7-9
clone_size: -
cdr3_nt: TGTGCCAGCAGCTTACCCTTGCTGGACAGGGGTGGCTACACCTTC
cdr3_aa: CASSLPLLDRGGYTF

d_call: TRBD2
j_call: TRBJ2-3
v_call: TRBV9
clone_size: -
cdr3_nt: TGTGCCAGCAGCCTACTAGCGGGGGCTAGCACAGATACGCAGTATTTT
cdr3_aa: CASSLLAGASTDTQYF

d_call: TRBD1
j_call: TRBJ1-1
v_call: TRBV19
clone_size: once
cdr3_nt: TGTGCCAGTAGCTCGGGGACAGAGAACACTGAAGCTTTCTTT
cdr3_aa: CASSSGTENTEAFF

d_call: TRBD2
j_call: TRBJ2-5
v_call: TRBV7-3
clone_size: -
cdr3_nt: TGTGCCAGCAGCTTAAAGGGAGGGCGAACCCAGTACTTC
cdr3_aa: CASSLKGGRTQYF

d_call: TRBD1
j_call: TRBJ2-6
v_call: TRBV5-1
clone_size: -
cdr3_nt: TGCGCCAGCAGCTTGGTGACAGGGGCCGGGGCCAACGTCCTGACTTTC
cdr3_aa: CASSLVTGAGANVLTF

d_call: TRBD1
j_call: TRBJ2-5
v_call: TRBV13
clone_size: -
cdr3_nt: TGTGCCAGCAGCCGAAATAAAGACAGGGTAGAGACCCAGTACTTC
cdr3_aa: CASSRNKDRVETQYF

d_call: TRBD2
j_call: TRBJ2-1
v_call: TRBV18
clone_size: once
cdr3_nt: TGTGCCAGCTCACCAGTCCGAGCGGGGGGCCACAATGAGCAGTTCTTC
cdr3_aa: CASSPVRAGGHNEQFF

d_call: -
j_call: TRBJ1-5
v_call: TRBV5-1
clone_size: -
cdr3_nt: TGCGCCAGCAGCTTGGATGCAGGGCTCGATCAGCCCCAGCATTTT
cdr3_aa: CASSLDAGLDQPQHF

d_call: -
j_call: TRBJ2-4
v_call: TRBV6-2/TRBV6-3
clone_size: -
cdr3_nt: TGTGCCAGCAGTTACGGAGGGAACAAAAACATTCAGTACTTC
cdr3_aa: CASSYGGNKNIQYF

d_call: -
j_call: TRBJ1-5
v_call: TRBV12-3/TRBV12-4
clone_size: -
cdr3_nt: TGTGCCAGCTCCTTCGGTAGCAATCAGCCCCAGCATTTT
cdr3_aa: CASSFGSNQPQHF

d_call: -
j_call: TRBJ1-6
v_call: TRBV30
clone_size: -
cdr3_nt: TGTGCCTGGACAGCTGAGTATAATTCACCCCTCCACTTT
cdr3_aa: CAWTAEYNSPLHF

d_call: TRBD1
j_call: TRBJ1-2
v_call: TRBV6-4
clone_size: -
cdr3_nt: TGTGCCAGCAGTTACTCCTCCGGGACAGGGTATGGCTACACCTTC
cdr3_aa: CASSYSSGTGYGYTF

d_call: -
j_call: TRBJ1-6
v_call: TRBV24-1
clone_size: few
cdr3_nt: TGTGCCACTAGAGCCGGGACGGATAATTCACCCCTCCACTTT
cdr3_aa: CATRAGTDNSPLHF

d_call: -
j_call: TRBJ1-6
v_call: TRBV19
clone_size: -
cdr3_nt: TGTGCCAGTAACTCAGGGACCTATAATTCACCCCTCCACTTT
cdr3_aa: CASNSGTYNSPLHF

d_call: TRBD1
j_call: TRBJ1-2
v_call: TRBV7-4
clone_size: once
cdr3_nt: TGTGCCAGCAGCTTAGAGGGGACAGTTAACTGTGGCTACACCTTC
cdr3_aa: CASSLEGTVNCGYTF

d_call: TRBD1
j_call: TRBJ1-1
v_call: TRBV7-8
clone_size: -
cdr3_nt: TGTGCCAGCAGCCCGAGCTATTGGACAGGGCCCACGAACACTGAAGCTTTCTTT
cdr3_aa: CASSPSYWTGPTNTEAFF

d_call: -
j_call: TRBJ1-2
v_call: TRBV10-2
clone_size: -
cdr3_nt: TGCGCCAGCAGTGTGACGGTCGGGTTTAACTATGGCTACACCTTC
cdr3_aa: CASSVTVGFNYGYTF

d_call: -
j_call: TRBJ1-2
v_call: TRBV28
clone_size: -
cdr3_nt: TGTGCCAGCACCCAATCGGTAGACTATGGCTACACCTTC
cdr3_aa: CASTQSVDYGYTF

d_call: TRBD2
j_call: TRBJ2-1
v_call: TRBV3-1/TRBV3-2
clone_size: once
cdr3_nt: TGTGCCAGCAGTCTCCCGGGGGGGCTAGCAAACAATGAGCAGTTCTTC
cdr3_aa: CASSLPGGLANNEQFF

d_call: -
j_call: TRBJ2-2
v_call: TRBV29-1
clone_size: -
cdr3_nt: TGCAGCGTGGCTGACAGGAGGGTAACCGGGGAGCTGTTTTTT
cdr3_aa: CSVADRRVTGELFF

d_call: TRBD1
j_call: TRBJ1-3
v_call: TRBV18
clone_size: -
cdr3_nt: TGTGCCAGCTCACCCGGGACAGGAAACTCTGGAAACACCATATATTTT
cdr3_aa: CASSPGTGNSGNTIYF

d_call: TRBD1
j_call: TRBJ1-1
v_call: TRBV5-4
clone_size: -
cdr3_nt: TGTGCCAGCAGCCCGGGACAGGGGGCGGGTGGGGAGACTGAAGCTTTCTTT
cdr3_aa: CASSPGQGAGGETEAFF

d_call: TRBD2
j_call: TRBJ2-2
v_call: TRBV4-3
clone_size: few
cdr3_nt: TGCGCCAGCAGCGCCCTAGCGGGGGGGAAGACCGGGGAGCTGTTTTTT
cdr3_aa: CASSALAGGKTGELFF

d_call: -
j_call: TRBJ2-6
v_call: TRBV5-1
clone_size: few
cdr3_nt: TGCGCCAGCAGCTTACAGGGAAACTCTGGGGCCAACGTCCTGACTTTC
cdr3_aa: CASSLQGNSGANVLTF

d_call: -
j_call: TRBJ2-2
v_call: TRBV10-2
clone_size: -
cdr3_nt: TGCGCCAGCAGCACGGGACCGAGGAACACCGGGGAGCTGTTTTTT
cdr3_aa: CASSTGPRNTGELFF

d_call: -
j_call: TRBJ1-4
v_call: TRBV6-5
clone_size: once
cdr3_nt: TGTGCCAGCCGGGGCAGGGAGAATGAAAAACTGTTTTTT
cdr3_aa: CASRGRENEKLFF

d_call: TRBD2
j_call: TRBJ2-5
v_call: TRBV19
clone_size: -
cdr3_nt: TGTGCCAGTAGTATAAGGGGTCTAGCGGGGGGCCAAGAGACCCAGTACTTC
cdr3_aa: CASSIRGLAGGQETQYF

d_call: -
j_call: TRBJ1-4
v_call: TRBV5-1
clone_size: -
cdr3_nt: TGCGCCAGCAGCGAAGGGACACTCCCTAATGAAAAACTGTTTTTT
cdr3_aa: CASSEGTLPNEKLFF

d_call: -
j_call: TRBJ1-3
v_call: TRBV27
clone_size: few
cdr3_nt: TGTGCCAGCAGTTTTAGCTCTGGAAACACCATATATTTT
cdr3_aa: CASSFSSGNTIYF

d_call: -
j_call: TRBJ2-1
v_call: TRBV11-1
clone_size: -
cdr3_nt: TGTGCCAGCAGCCCTAGGATTGCCTCCTACAATGAGCAGTTCTTC
cdr3_aa: CASSPRIASYNEQFF